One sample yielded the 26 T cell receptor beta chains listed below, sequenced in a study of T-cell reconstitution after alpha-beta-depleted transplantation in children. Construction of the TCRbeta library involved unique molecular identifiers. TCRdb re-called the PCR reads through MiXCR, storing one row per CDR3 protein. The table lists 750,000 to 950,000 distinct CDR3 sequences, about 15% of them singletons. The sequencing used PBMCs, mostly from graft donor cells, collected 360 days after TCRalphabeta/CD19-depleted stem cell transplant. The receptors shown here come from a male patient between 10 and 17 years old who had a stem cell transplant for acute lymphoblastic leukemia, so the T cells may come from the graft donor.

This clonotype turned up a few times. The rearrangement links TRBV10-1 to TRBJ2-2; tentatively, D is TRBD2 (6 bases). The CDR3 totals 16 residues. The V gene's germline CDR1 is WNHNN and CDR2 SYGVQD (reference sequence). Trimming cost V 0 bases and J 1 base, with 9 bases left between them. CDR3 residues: CASSESGGGNTGELFF. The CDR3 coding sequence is TGCGCCAGCAGTGAGTCGGGGGGAGGGAACACCGGGGAGCTGTTTTTT.

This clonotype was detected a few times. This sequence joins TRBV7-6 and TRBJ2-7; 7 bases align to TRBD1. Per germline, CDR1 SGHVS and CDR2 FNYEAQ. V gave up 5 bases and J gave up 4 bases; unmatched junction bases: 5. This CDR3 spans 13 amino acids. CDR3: CASSPVTGYEQYF. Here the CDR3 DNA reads TGTGCCAGCAGCCCGGTGACAGGGTACGAGCAGTACTTC. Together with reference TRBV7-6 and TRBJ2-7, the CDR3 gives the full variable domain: GAGVSQSPRYKVTKRGQDVALRCDPISGHVSLYWYRQALGQGPEFLTYFNYEAQQDKSGLPNDRFSAERPEGSISTLTIQRTEQRDSAMYRCASSPVTGYEQYFGPGTRLTVT.

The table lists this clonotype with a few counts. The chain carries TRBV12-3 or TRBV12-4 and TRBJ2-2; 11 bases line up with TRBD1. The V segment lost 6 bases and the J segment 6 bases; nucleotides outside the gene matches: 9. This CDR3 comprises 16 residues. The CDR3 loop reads CASSPGQGVQAGELFF. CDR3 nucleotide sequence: TGTGCCAGCAGCCCGGGACAGGGGGTCCAGGCCGGGGAGCTGTTTTTT.

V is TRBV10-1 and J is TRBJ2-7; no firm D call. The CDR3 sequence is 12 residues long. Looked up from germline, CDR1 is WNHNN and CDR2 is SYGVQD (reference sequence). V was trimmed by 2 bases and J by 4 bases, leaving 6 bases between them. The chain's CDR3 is CASSEEDYEQYF. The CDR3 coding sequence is TGCGCCAGCAGTGAGGAGGATTACGAGCAGTACTTC.

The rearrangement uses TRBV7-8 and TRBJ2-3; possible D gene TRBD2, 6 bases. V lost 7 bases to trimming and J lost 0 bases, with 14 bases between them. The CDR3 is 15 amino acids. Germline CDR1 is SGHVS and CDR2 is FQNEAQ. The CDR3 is CASKAGIYSTDTQYF. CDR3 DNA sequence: TGTGCCAGCAAGGCGGGGATTTATAGCACAGATACGCAGTATTTT.

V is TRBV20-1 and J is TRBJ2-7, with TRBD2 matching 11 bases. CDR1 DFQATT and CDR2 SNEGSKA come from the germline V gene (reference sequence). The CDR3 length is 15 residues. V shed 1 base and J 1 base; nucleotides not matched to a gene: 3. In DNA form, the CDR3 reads TGCAGTGCTAGAGCTCTAGCGGGAGGATCCTACGAGCAGTACTTC. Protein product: CSARALAGGSYEQYF.

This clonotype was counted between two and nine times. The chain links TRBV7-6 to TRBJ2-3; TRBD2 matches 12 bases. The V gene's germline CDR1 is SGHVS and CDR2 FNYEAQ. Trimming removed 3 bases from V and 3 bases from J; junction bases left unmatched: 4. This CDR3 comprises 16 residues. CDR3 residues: CASSFRLAGGTDTQYF. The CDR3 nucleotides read TGTGCCAGCAGCTTCCGCCTAGCGGGGGGGACAGATACGCAGTATTTT.

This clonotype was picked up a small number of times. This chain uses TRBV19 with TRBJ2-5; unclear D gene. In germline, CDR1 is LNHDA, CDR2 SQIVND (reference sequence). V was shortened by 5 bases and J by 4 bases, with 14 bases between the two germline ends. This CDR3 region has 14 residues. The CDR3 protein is CASSVRWARETQYF. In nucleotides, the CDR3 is TGTGCCAGTAGTGTAAGATGGGCGAGAGAGACCCAGTACTTC.

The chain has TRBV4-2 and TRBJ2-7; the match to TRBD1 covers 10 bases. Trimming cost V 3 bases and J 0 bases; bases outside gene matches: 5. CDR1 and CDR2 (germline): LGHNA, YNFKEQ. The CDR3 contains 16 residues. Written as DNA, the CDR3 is TGTGCCAGCAGCCAGGGGACAGGGGCCCCCTCCTACGAGCAGTACTTC. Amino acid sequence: CASSQGTGAPSYEQYF.

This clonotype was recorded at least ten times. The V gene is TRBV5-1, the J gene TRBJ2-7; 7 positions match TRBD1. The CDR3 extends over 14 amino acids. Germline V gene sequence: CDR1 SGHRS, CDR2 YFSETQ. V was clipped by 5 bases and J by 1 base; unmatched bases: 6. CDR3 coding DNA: TGCGCCAGCAGGTCGGACAGGTCTTCCTACGAGCAGTACTTC. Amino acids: CASRSDRSSYEQYF.

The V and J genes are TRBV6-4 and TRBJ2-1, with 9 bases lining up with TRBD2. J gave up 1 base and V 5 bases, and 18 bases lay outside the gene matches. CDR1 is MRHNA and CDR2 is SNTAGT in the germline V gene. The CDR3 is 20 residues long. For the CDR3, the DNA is TGTGCCAGCAGTCGCGGACGGGGCGGGAGGGCCGGGAGGTCCTACAATGAGCAGTTCTTC. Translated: CASSRGRGGRAGRSYNEQFF.

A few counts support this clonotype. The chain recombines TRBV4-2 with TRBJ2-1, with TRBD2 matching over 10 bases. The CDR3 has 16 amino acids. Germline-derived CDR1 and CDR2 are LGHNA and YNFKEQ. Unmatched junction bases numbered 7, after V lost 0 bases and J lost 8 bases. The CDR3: CASSQEPGLAMDEQFF. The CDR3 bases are TGTGCCAGCAGCCAAGAACCGGGACTAGCGATGGATGAGCAGTTCTTC.

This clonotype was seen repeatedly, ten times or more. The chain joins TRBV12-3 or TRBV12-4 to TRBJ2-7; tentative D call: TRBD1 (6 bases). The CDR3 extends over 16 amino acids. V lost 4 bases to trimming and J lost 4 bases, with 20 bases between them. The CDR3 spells CASSSGAGLSEYEQYF. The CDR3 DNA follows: TGTGCCAGCAGTTCAGGGGCTGGGCTGTCGGAATACGAGCAGTACTTC.

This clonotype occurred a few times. CDR3 in amino acids: CASSFYSGRWKYEQYF. The CDR3 nucleotides are TGTGCCAGCAGTTTTTATAGCGGGAGGTGGAAATACGAGCAGTACTTC. The chain joins TRBV12-3 or TRBV12-4 to TRBJ2-7, with 10 bases lining up with TRBD2. The CDR3 is made up of 16 amino acids. The J segment lost 4 bases and the V segment lost 3 bases, leaving 9 bases of the junction unmatched.

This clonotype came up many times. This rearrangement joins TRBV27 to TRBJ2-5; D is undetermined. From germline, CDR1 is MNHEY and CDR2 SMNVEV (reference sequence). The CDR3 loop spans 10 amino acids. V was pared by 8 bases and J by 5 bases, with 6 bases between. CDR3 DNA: TGTGCCAGCGGGCGGGAGACCCAGTACTTC. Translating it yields CASGRETQYF.

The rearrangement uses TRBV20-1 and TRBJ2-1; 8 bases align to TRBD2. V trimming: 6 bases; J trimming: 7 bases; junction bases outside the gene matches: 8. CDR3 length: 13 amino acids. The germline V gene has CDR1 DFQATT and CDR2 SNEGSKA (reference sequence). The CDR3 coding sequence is TGCAGTGCATCGAACGGACTAGCTAATGAGCAGTTCTTC. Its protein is CSASNGLANEQFF.

CDR3 DNA sequence: TGCAGTGCTAGGTTCTCTAGCGGGACGAATGAGCAGTTCTTC. Translation: CSARFSSGTNEQFF. J is TRBJ2-1 and V is TRBV20-1; 9 nucleotides agree with TRBD2. The germline CDR1 and CDR2 sequences are DFQATT and SNEGSKA (reference sequence). The CDR3 spans 14 residues. V lost 3 bases to trimming and J lost 7 bases; unmatched junction nucleotides: 7.

CDR3 nucleotides: TGTGCCAGCAGCGTAGCTTGGGGGAGGAGCGAGCAGTACTTC. It specifies CASSVAWGRSEQYF. This chain uses TRBV9 with TRBJ2-7; maybe TRBD2 (6 bases). CDR3 length: 14 residues. Trimming removed 0 bases at V and 6 bases at J, with 13 bases between. Germline assignment: CDR1 SGDLS and CDR2 YYNGEE.

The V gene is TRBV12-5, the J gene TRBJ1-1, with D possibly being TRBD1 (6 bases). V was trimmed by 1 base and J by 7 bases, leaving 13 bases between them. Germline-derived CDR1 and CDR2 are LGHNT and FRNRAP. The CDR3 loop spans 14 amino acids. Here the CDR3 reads CASGLDWTAREAFF. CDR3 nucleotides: TGTGCTAGTGGTTTGGACTGGACAGCCCGTGAAGCTTTCTTT. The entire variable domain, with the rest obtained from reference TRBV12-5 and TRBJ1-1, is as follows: DARVTQTPRHKVTEMGQEVTMRCQPILGHNTVFWYRQTMMQGLELLAYFRNRAPLDDSGMPKDRFSAEMPDATLATLKIQPSEPRDSAVYFCASGLDWTAREAFFGQGTRLTVV.

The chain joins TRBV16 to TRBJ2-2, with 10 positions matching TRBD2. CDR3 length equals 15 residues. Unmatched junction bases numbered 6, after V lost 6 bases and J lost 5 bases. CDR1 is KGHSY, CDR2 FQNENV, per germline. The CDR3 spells CASSRTSGWTGELFF. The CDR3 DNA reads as TGTGCCAGCAGTCGGACTAGCGGTTGGACCGGGGAGCTGTTTTTT.

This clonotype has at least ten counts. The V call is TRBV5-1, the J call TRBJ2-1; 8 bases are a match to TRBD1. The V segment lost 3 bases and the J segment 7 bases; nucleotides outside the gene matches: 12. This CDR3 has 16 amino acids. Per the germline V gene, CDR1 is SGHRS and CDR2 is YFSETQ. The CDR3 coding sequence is TGCGCCAGCAGCTCTTGGGCGGACAGGGTATCGAATGAGCAGTTCTTC. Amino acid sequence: CASSSWADRVSNEQFF.

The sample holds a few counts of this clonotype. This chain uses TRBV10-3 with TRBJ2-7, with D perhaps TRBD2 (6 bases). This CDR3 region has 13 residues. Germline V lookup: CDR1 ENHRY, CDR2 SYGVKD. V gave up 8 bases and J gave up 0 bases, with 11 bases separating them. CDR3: CAIAEGGSYEQYF. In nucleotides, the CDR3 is TGTGCCATCGCGGAGGGAGGCTCCTACGAGCAGTACTTC.

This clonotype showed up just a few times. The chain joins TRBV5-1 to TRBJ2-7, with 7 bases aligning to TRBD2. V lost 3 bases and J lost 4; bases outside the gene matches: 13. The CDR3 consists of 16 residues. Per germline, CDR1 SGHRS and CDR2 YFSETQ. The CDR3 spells CASSSVLGEGLYEQYF. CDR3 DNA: TGCGCCAGCAGCTCCGTTTTAGGGGAGGGCCTGTACGAGCAGTACTTC.

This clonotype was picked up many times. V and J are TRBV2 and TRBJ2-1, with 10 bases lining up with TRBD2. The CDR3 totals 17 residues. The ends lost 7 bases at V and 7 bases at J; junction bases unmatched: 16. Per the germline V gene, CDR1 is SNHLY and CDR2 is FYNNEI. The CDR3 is CASTRSNSGRNGNEQFF. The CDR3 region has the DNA TGTGCCAGCACCCGCTCTAATAGCGGGAGGAACGGAAATGAGCAGTTCTTC.

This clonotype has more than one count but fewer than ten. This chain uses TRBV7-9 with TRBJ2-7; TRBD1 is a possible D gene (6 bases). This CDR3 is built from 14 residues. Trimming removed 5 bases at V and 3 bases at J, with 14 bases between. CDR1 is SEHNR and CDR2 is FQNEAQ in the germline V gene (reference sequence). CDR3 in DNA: TGTGCCAGCAGCCCTGCAGGGGACCTCTACGAGCAGTACTTC. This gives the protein CASSPAGDLYEQYF.

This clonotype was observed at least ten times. The CDR3 is CSVEGLGHEQYF. CDR3 sequence (DNA): TGCAGCGTTGAAGGCCTCGGACACGAGCAGTACTTC. The rearrangement joins TRBV29-1 to TRBJ2-7; D call uncertain. CDR1 and CDR2 from the germline V gene are SQVTM and ANQGSEA. Trimming removed 1 base from V and 5 bases from J, with 9 bases in between. This CDR3 comprises 12 residues.